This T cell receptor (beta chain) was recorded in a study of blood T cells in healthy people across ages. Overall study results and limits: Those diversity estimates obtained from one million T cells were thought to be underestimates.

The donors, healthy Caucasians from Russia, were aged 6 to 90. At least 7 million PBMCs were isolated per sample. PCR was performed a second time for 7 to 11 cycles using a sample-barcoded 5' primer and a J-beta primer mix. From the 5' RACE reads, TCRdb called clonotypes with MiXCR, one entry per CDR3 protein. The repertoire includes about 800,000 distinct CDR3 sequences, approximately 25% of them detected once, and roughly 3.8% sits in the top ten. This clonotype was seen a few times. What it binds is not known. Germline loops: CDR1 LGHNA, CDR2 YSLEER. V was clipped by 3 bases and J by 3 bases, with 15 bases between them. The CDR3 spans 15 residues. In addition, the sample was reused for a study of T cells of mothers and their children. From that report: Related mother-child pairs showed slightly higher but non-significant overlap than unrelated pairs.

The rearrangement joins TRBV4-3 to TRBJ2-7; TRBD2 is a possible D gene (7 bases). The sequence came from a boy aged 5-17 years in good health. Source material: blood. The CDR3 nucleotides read TGCGCCAGCAGCCAGGGGGGGCCAGCTGTCTACGAGCAGTACTTC. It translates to CASSQGGPAVYEQYF.